Sequencing of this T cell receptor (beta chain) was carried out in a study of human T cells and chemical hapten exposure. The study's findings and limits: Donors had alopecia, so their immune response may differ from healthy people's.

TCRdb itself ran the RACE reads through MiXCR, one entry per CDR3 protein. The sample consists of 95,000 or so distinct CDR3 sequences, roughly an eighth of them appearing once. The V gene lost 1 base and the J gene lost 2 bases, with 9 bases spanning the gap. The CDR3 runs to 14 residues. Germline-derived CDR1 and CDR2 are SGHVS and FQNEAQ. Time point indicated: patch test 2, 6 weeks after DPC sensitization. Noted treatment: therapeutic diphenylcyclopropenone sensitization with weekly scalp DPC. Unseparated into fractions, whole blood served as the source from which total RNA was extracted. Notes on this clonotype: No antigen is known for it.

This chain links TRBV7-8 with TRBJ2-7; D is unclear. The material sequenced was whole blood, taken in connection with sensitization to the hapten diphenylcyclopropenone (DPC). The clonotype originates from a woman between 40 and 55 years old with alopecia areata. Some clones in this sample may be carry-over from other donors' samples. CDR3 nucleotide sequence: TGTGCCAGCAGCTTAGTCGAGACTGCCTACGAGCAGTACTTC. Protein: CASSLVETAYEQYF.